The present entry profiles one T cell receptor (beta chain) with its context. The antigen remains undetermined. Clones were read by immunoSEQ multiplex PCR, and TCRdb kept only the in-frame ones, dropping some. The data show about 120,000 clones, with about nine tenths seen just once and 6.3% held by the top ten. The sample comes from a study of T cell responses to AZD1222 COVID-19 vaccine. Whole-study findings and limits: It should be noted that donors were predominantly white British and more often female, and clonal diversity was possibly underestimated. Baseline serology detected seropositivity in only six or seven AZD1222 recipients. The study reported that nearly half of spike-specific TCRs target unmutated variant regions.

Germline CDR1 SGHVS, CDR2 FQNEAQ. V gave up 2 bases and J gave up 2 bases, with 7 bases separating them. CDR3 length: 14 residues. This sample comprised peripheral blood, obtained on day 0 of AZD1222 vaccination. The chain uses TRBV7-8 and TRBJ1-3; a weak D match, TRBD1 (6 bases). The sequence was collected from an adult in good health. Here the CDR3 DNA reads TGTGCCAGCAGCTTAAGGGGGGCTGGAAACACCATATATTTT. It is translated as CASSLRGAGNTIYF. The whole variable domain, remainder taken from reference TRBV7-8 and TRBJ1-3, is GAGVSQSPRYKVAKRGQDVALRCDPISGHVSLFWYQQALGQGPEFLTYFQNEAQLDKSGLPSDRFFAERPEGSVSTLKIQRTQQEDSAVYLCASSLRGAGNTIYFGEGSWLTVV.